The 26 T cell receptor beta chains below were found in one sample sequenced in a study of neoadjuvant nivolumab and ipilimumab in lung cancer. Profiling relied on immunoSEQ multiplex PCR, and the TCRdb table lists in-frame clones only, not all of them. The sample includes over 25,000 clones, roughly three quarters of them seen just once. The sample in question was tumor tissue, obtained after neoadjuvant nivolumab, alone or with ipilimumab, at or shortly before surgery. These receptors originate from an adult with non-small cell lung cancer.

This chain links TRBV5-1 with TRBJ1-1; TRBD1 might be the D (5 bases). The V gene lost 0 bases and the J gene lost 4 bases, with 13 bases spanning the gap. The CDR3 spans 15 residues. Germline V lookup: CDR1 SGHRS, CDR2 YFSETQ. The chain's CDR3 is CASSLETGGVTEAFF. Written as DNA, the CDR3 is TGCGCCAGCAGCTTGGAAACCGGAGGGGTCACTGAAGCTTTCTTT. Full variable domain (remainder filled in from reference TRBV5-1 and TRBJ1-1): KAGVTQTPRYLIKTRGQQVTLSCSPISGHRSVSWYQQTPGQGLQFLFEYFSETQRNKGNFPGRFSGRQFSNSRSEMNVSTLELGDSALYLCASSLETGGVTEAFFGQGTRLTVV.

The chain combines TRBV6-5 with TRBJ2-1, with 8 nucleotides matching TRBD2. J lost 6 bases, V lost 7 bases, and 11 bases had no gene match. Germline CDR1 and CDR2: MNHEY and SVGAGI. The CDR3 extends over 15 amino acids. As DNA, the CDR3 is TGTGCCAGCACCAAATATGGGACTAGTCGCAATGAGCAGTTCTTC. Residues: CASTKYGTSRNEQFF.

This chain uses TRBV5-1 with TRBJ2-2, with 8 nucleotides matching TRBD2. Per the germline V gene, CDR1 is SGHRS and CDR2 is YFSETQ. Trimming cost V 4 bases and J 6 bases; bases outside gene matches: 5. The CDR3 has 14 amino acids. The CDR3 DNA reads TGCGCCAGCAGCGACACAGCGGGGGCCGGGGAGCTGTTTTTT. Its translation: CASSDTAGAGELFF.

The rearrangement joins TRBV15 to TRBJ1-3; D gene unclear. The CDR3 extends over 15 amino acids. Germline values: CDR1 LNHNV, CDR2 YYDKDF (reference sequence). Trimming shortened V by 0 bases and J by 3 bases, and 9 bases separated the two germline ends. The CDR3 DNA is TGTGCCACCAGCAGAGATCGTATAAATGGAAACACCATATATTTT. Encoded protein: CATSRDRINGNTIYF.

This clone is categorized as medium-sized (0.01 to 0.1%). The J gene is TRBJ1-5, the V gene TRBV6-1, with D unclear. In germline, CDR1 is MNHNS, CDR2 SASEGT. This CDR3 is built from 15 residues. Trimming pared 2 bases from V and 4 bases from J, leaving 12 bases between. CDR3 nucleotides: TGTGCCAGCAGTGAATTTGGAGGGTCTAATCAGCCCCAGCATTTT. It encodes CASSEFGGSNQPQHF.

V is TRBV6-1 and J is TRBJ1-2; D is perhaps TRBD1 (5 bases). Looked up from germline, CDR1 is MNHNS and CDR2 is SASEGT. V was cut by 9 bases and J by 2 bases, with 10 bases left in between. The CDR3 has 12 residues. CDR3 loop: CASPGPNYGYTF. CDR3 nucleotide sequence: TGTGCCAGTCCGGGACCGAACTATGGCTACACCTTC.

V gene TRBV7-9 combines with J gene TRBJ2-1, with 11 nucleotides matching TRBD2. This CDR3 contains 16 residues. Germline V CDR1 and CDR2: SEHNR, FQNEAQ (reference sequence). The J segment lost 11 bases and the V segment lost 3 bases, leaving 12 bases of the junction unmatched. The CDR3 DNA is TGTGCCAGCAGCTTCCCACTCCTCTCTAGCGGGGGGAAGCAGTTCTTC. This encodes CASSFPLLSSGGKQFF.

The rearrangement joins TRBV20-1 to TRBJ2-1; D not resolved. Germline V gene data show CDR1 as DFQATT and CDR2 as SNEGSKA (reference sequence). This CDR3 spans 9 amino acids. The CDR3 spells CSWGNEQFF. DNA of the CDR3: TGCAGCTGGGGCAATGAGCAGTTCTTC.

The table lists this clone with a few counts. The chain has TRBV30 and TRBJ2-3; 10 bases map to TRBD2. Germline CDR1 GTSNPN, CDR2 SVGIG (reference sequence). This CDR3 region has 14 residues. Germline trimming cut 6 bases from V and 5 bases from J; bases unmatched to any gene: 8. The CDR3 sequence is CACTGTSDQDTQYF. The CDR3 DNA reads as TGTGCCTGCACCGGGACTAGCGATCAAGATACGCAGTATTTT.

This rearrangement joins TRBV4-2 to TRBJ2-1; maybe TRBD2 (6 bases). Per the germline V gene, CDR1 is LGHNA and CDR2 is YNFKEQ. Trimming took off 1 base at V and 1 base at J, with 11 bases between the two ends. This CDR3 contains 16 residues. The CDR3 region has the DNA TGTGCCAGCAGCCAAGGAGCCGGGGGTTCCTACAATGAGCAGTTCTTC. This gives the protein CASSQGAGGSYNEQFF.

V and J are TRBV19 and TRBJ2-5; 9 bases are a match to TRBD1. Trimming at V came to 4 bases and at J to 5 bases, leaving 5 bases not matched to a gene. The V gene's germline CDR1 is LNHDA and CDR2 SQIVND (reference sequence). This CDR3 has 14 amino acids. DNA of the CDR3: TGTGCCAGTAGTACAAACAGGGGGCGCGAGACCCAGTACTTC. It yields the protein CASSTNRGRETQYF.

V gene TRBV18 combines with J gene TRBJ2-2; D is perhaps TRBD1 (5 bases). The CDR3 totals 16 residues. Germline V gives CDR1 KGHSH, CDR2 LQKENI. The V gene lost 4 bases and the J gene lost 0 bases, with 12 bases spanning the gap. The CDR3 region is CASSQTQGSNTGELFF. DNA for the CDR3: TGTGCCAGCTCACAGACTCAGGGTTCGAACACCGGGGAGCTGTTTTTT.

This clone turned up a few times. V and J are TRBV7-2 and TRBJ2-2, with D possibly TRBD1 on 5 matching bases. Trimming removed 0 bases from V and 6 bases from J, with 8 bases in between. There are 14 residues in the CDR3. The germline V gene encodes CDR1 SGHTA and CDR2 FQGNSA. The CDR3 nucleotides read TGTGCCAGCAGCTTAGCGGTGGGGCCCGGGGAGCTGTTTTTT. Its translation is CASSLAVGPGELFF.

The V call is TRBV5-1, the J call TRBJ1-1; the D is unclear. Germline assignment: CDR1 SGHRS and CDR2 YFSETQ. The CDR3 sequence is 14 residues long. Trimming took off 0 bases at V and 6 bases at J, with 12 bases between the two ends. CDR3 nucleotide sequence: TGCGCCAGCAGCTTGGATACAGTTTCCCCTGAAGCTTTCTTT. Translating it yields CASSLDTVSPEAFF. Drawing the rest from reference TRBV5-1 and TRBJ1-1, the complete variable domain is KAGVTQTPRYLIKTRGQQVTLSCSPISGHRSVSWYQQTPGQGLQFLFEYFSETQRNKGNFPGRFSGRQFSNSRSEMNVSTLELGDSALYLCASSLDTVSPEAFFGQGTRLTVV.

CDR3 coding DNA: TGTGCCAGCTCACCAGGAGGCGCCCACTATGGCTACACCTTC. Its translation is CASSPGGAHYGYTF. This chain uses TRBV18 with TRBJ1-2; D gene unclear. The germline gives CDR1 KGHSH, CDR2 LQKENI. This CDR3 region has 14 residues. Trimming pared 2 bases from V and 3 bases from J, leaving 10 bases between.

This clone was counted a single time. The rearrangement links TRBV7-3 to TRBJ2-1; perhaps TRBD2 as D (6 bases). The V gene lost 5 bases and the J gene lost 7 bases, with 15 bases spanning the gap. The germline gives CDR1 SGHTA, CDR2 FQGTGA. The CDR3 runs 14 residues. The CDR3 bases are TGTGCCAGCAGCCCGACCGGGACTCAGAATGAGCAGTTCTTC. Residues: CASSPTGTQNEQFF. Full variable domain (rest looked up from reference TRBV7-3 and TRBJ2-1): GAGVSQTPSNKVTEKGKYVELRCDPISGHTALYWYRQSLGQGPEFLIYFQGTGAADDSGLPNDRFFAVRPEGSVSTLKIQRTERGDSAVYLCASSPTGTQNEQFFGPGTRLTVL.

The genes are TRBV19 and TRBJ1-2; D remains ambiguous. Trimming removed 3 bases at V and 4 bases at J, with 12 bases between. Germline CDR1 reads LNHDA; CDR2 reads SQIVND (reference sequence). This CDR3 is built from 14 residues. The CDR3 nucleotides read TGTGCCAGTAGTATCCAGGACTCTCTCTATGGCTACACCTTC. The encoded protein is CASSIQDSLYGYTF.

J is TRBJ1-1 and V is TRBV30; D not resolved. CDR1 is GTSNPN and CDR2 is SVGIG in the germline V gene (reference sequence). The CDR3 sequence is 14 residues long. The V end was cut by 3 bases, the J end by 0 bases, with 11 bases between. The CDR3: CAWRHRFMNTEAFF. CDR3 bases: TGTGCCTGGAGACACCGGTTCATGAACACTGAAGCTTTCTTT. Complete variable domain (other parts from reference TRBV30 and TRBJ1-1): SQTIHQWPATLVQPVGSPLSLECTVEGTSNPNLYWYRQAAGRGLQLLFYSVGIGQISSEVPQNLSASRPQDRQFILSSKKLLLSDSGFYLCAWRHRFMNTEAFFGQGTRLTVV.

The V and J genes are TRBV5-4 and TRBJ2-7; the match to TRBD1 covers 7 bases. V lost 0 bases, J lost 1 base, and 4 bases stayed unmatched. This CDR3 spans 15 amino acids. Germline CDR1 is SGHNT and CDR2 is YYREEE (reference sequence). The CDR3 DNA reads as TGTGCCAGCAGCTTGGCCGGGACAGCGTCCTACGAGCAGTACTTC. This codes for CASSLAGTASYEQYF.

The V call is TRBV5-6, the J call TRBJ2-1; either TRBD1 or TRBD2 may fit D (5 bases each). CDR1 is SGHDT, CDR2 YYEEEE, per germline. The CDR3 sequence is 14 residues long. With 4 bases removed from V and 4 bases from J, the gap between germline ends came to 12 bases. The CDR3 spells CASSPGTAYNEQFF. The DNA of the CDR3 is TGTGCCAGCAGCCCCGGGACGGCATACAATGAGCAGTTCTTC.

The CDR3 DNA reads as TGTGCCAGCCGACAGGGAAATAATTCACCCCTCCACTTT. Protein product: CASRQGNNSPLHF. J is TRBJ1-6 and V is TRBV18; 7 nucleotides line up with TRBD1. V lost 8 bases to trimming and J lost 5 bases; unmatched junction nucleotides: 3. Germline V gene sequence: CDR1 KGHSH, CDR2 LQKENI. This CDR3 spans 13 amino acids.

The chain carries TRBV18 and TRBJ2-5, with unresolved D. V lost 3 bases and J 5 bases, leaving 10 bases between the germline ends. CDR1 and CDR2 from the germline V gene are KGHSH and LQKENI. This CDR3 region has 13 residues. For the CDR3, the DNA is TGTGCCAGCTCACCTAGCAACGGCGAGACCCAGTACTTC. This codes for CASSPSNGETQYF.

This chain joins TRBV7-8 and TRBJ1-2; D may be TRBD1 (6 bases). The germline V and J ends were trimmed by 1 base and 4 bases, with 10 bases remaining between them. The CDR3 totals 14 residues. Germline V gene lookup returns CDR1 SGHVS and CDR2 FQNEAQ. The CDR3 sequence: CASSLDRVSYGYTF. In nucleotides, the CDR3 is TGTGCCAGCAGCTTAGACAGGGTGAGCTATGGCTACACCTTC. The full variable domain, in which reference TRBV7-8 and TRBJ1-2 provide the parts outside the CDR3, is GAGVSQSPRYKVAKRGQDVALRCDPISGHVSLFWYQQALGQGPEFLTYFQNEAQLDKSGLPSDRFFAERPEGSVSTLKIQRTQQEDSAVYLCASSLDRVSYGYTFGSGTRLTVV.

The chain joins TRBV30 to TRBJ2-7, with a tentative D call TRBD1 (5 bases). Per germline, CDR1 GTSNPN and CDR2 SVGIG (reference sequence). The CDR3 is 15 residues long. V lost 0 bases and J lost 6, with 18 bases in between. The CDR3 region is CAWSVPDTLPGEQYF. The CDR3 DNA reads as TGTGCCTGGAGTGTTCCGGACACCCTTCCGGGCGAGCAGTACTTC.

The V call is TRBV7-9, the J call TRBJ2-7; 9 nucleotides agree with TRBD1. V lost 7 bases, J lost 2 bases, and 9 bases stayed unmatched. The CDR3 spans 15 residues. The germline V gene has CDR1 SEHNR and CDR2 FQNEAQ (reference sequence). The CDR3 is CASNTGQGWPYEQYF. DNA of the CDR3: TGTGCCAGCAACACTGGACAGGGGTGGCCCTACGAGCAGTACTTC.

The chain links TRBV5-4 to TRBJ2-3, with TRBD2 matching over 10 bases. Germline values: CDR1 SGHNT, CDR2 YYREEE (reference sequence). This CDR3 has 15 residues. V was clipped by 5 bases and J by 1 base; unmatched bases: 4. The CDR3, as DNA: TGTGCCAGCAGGGCCGGGACTAGCGGCACAGATACGCAGTATTTT. This encodes CASRAGTSGTDTQYF.